This TCR beta chain was captured by sequencing in a study of T-cell memory formation after mild COVID-19. Study-wide points: Clones contracting over day 15 to 85 were CD4/CD8 balanced, with later expanders leaning CD4+. The CD4+ clones that contracted clustered mainly within CM and EM, and the CD8+ clones concentrated in EMRA.

TCRalpha and TCRbeta libraries used 5'RACE with constant-segment primers and UMIs. TCRdb used MiXCR to reprocess the 5' RACE reads, holding one entry per CDR3 protein. Found here are almost 45,000 distinct CDR3 sequences, over 6.5% of them singletons; the top ten hold roughly 0.79%. The CDR3 extends over 12 amino acids. Trimming took off 7 bases at V and 4 bases at J, with 10 bases between the two ends. There are many counts of this clonotype. As yet, its antigen is unknown. The receptor was isolated from an adult who had mild COVID-19 (a few samples of this study predate the infection). Cell type and time point are not known. Sequencing was done on a sample of PBMCs or a T cell subset sorted from them (not recorded which). The chain is built from TRBV12-3 or TRBV12-4 and TRBJ1-2; no firm D call. The CDR3 reads CASTSSGYGYTF. The CDR3 bases are TGTGCCAGCACCTCGAGCGGCTATGGCTACACCTTC.